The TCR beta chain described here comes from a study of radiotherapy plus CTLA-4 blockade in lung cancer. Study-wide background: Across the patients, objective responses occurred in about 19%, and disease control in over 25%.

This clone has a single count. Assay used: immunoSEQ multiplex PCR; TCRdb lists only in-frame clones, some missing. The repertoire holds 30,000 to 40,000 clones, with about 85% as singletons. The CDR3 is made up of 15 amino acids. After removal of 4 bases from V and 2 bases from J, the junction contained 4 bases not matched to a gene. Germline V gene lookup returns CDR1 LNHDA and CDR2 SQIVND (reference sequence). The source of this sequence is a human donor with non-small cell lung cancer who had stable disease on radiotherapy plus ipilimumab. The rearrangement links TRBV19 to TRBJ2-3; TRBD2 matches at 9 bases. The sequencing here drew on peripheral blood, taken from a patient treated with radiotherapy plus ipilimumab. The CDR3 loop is CASSRLAGLTDTQYF. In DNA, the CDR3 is TGTGCCAGTAGTAGGCTAGCGGGACTCACAGATACGCAGTATTTT. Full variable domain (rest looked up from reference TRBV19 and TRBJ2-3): DGGITQSPKYLFRKEGQNVTLSCEQNLNHDAMYWYRQDPGQGLRLIYYSQIVNDFQKGDIAEGYSVSREKKESFPLTVTSAQKNPTAFYLCASSRLAGLTDTQYFGPGTRLTVL.